This TCR beta chain is from a study of blood T cell repertoires in COVID-19. The overall study: PBMCs, B-cell-depleted T cells, or T cells were the source of the cDNA or gDNA that made up the material.

The data were produced by immunoSEQ multiplex PCR, yet TCRdb's version contains in-frame clones alone and is incomplete. The repertoire has tens of thousands of clones, 88% of them found once; the top ten carry 5.5% to 7.5%. This clone was seen only once. Germline values: CDR1 SGHRS, CDR2 YFSETQ. With 4 bases clipped from V and 5 bases from J, the junction kept 3 bases outside the gene matches. The CDR3 has 14 residues. The chain recombines TRBV5-1 with TRBJ2-5; 12 bases fit TRBD2. This clonotype originated in a woman older than 75 with acute or convalescent COVID-19. Sequenced: peripheral blood. The CDR3 sequence: CASSGGTSGETQYF. The CDR3 bases are TGCGCCAGCAGCGGCGGGACTAGCGGGGAGACCCAGTACTTC.